This passage covers 6 T cell receptor beta chains from one sample sequenced in a study of high-grade serous ovarian cancer treatment subgroups. Tumor tissue was taken before any definitive surgery or chemotherapy was given. The table came from immunoSEQ multiplex PCR; TCRdb's copy has only in-frame clones and leaves some out. The repertoire consists of about 16,000 clones, with about 76% occurring once and the leading ten covering around 4.8%. The specimen was tumor tissue. These receptors all come from a human donor with high-grade serous ovarian cancer.

The chain combines TRBV12-1 with TRBJ1-1. TRBV12-1 is flagged as a pseudogene. The CDR3 has 14 amino acids. The CDR3 sequence is CASRAYQGRTEAFF. The CDR3 nucleotides are TGTGCCAGCAGAGCCTATCAGGGGAGGACTGAAGCTTTCTTT.

A single count supports this clone. The CDR3, as DNA: TGTGCCAGCAGCCAAGATTGGGGCTTGGAAAAACTGTTTTTT. Encoded protein: CASSQDWGLEKLFF. The chain recombines TRBV4-2 with TRBJ1-4; D possibly corresponds to TRBD1 (5 bases). This CDR3 is built from 14 residues. Germline CDR1 LGHNA, CDR2 YNFKEQ. V was shortened by 0 bases and J by 8 bases, with 10 bases between the two germline ends.

CDR3 sequence (DNA): TGTGCCAGCAGGCAAGACTGGGGAGAGCAGTTCTTC. It yields the protein CASRQDWGEQFF. V and J are TRBV27 and TRBJ2-1; D gene uncertain. The V end was cut by 6 bases, the J end by 10 bases, with 13 bases between. In germline, CDR1 is MNHEY, CDR2 SMNVEV (reference sequence). The CDR3 length is 12 residues.

The V gene is TRBV1, the J gene TRBJ2-1; the table's D gene call, TRBD2, was not cross checked with the DNA. TRBV1 is an annotated pseudogene. There are 20 residues in the CDR3. CDR3 sequence (DNA): TGCACCAGCAGCCAAGTTGCACCGTGCGGGGGCTGCGATGGAGGGAGTGAGCAGTTCTTC. Its translation: CTSSQVAPCGGCDGGSEQFF.

V gene TRBV27 combines with J gene TRBJ1-1; 7 bases align to TRBD1. Trimming cost V 8 bases and J 2 bases; bases outside gene matches: 5. This CDR3 has 13 residues. Per the germline V gene, CDR1 is MNHEY and CDR2 is SMNVEV (reference sequence). In DNA form, the CDR3 reads TGTGCCAGCCGGGGACAGATAAACACTGAAGCTTTCTTT. Its protein is CASRGQINTEAFF.

This clone occurred once. This chain links TRBV19 with TRBJ1-1, with 8 positions matching TRBD1. The CDR3 contains 14 residues. Per germline, CDR1 LNHDA and CDR2 SQIVND (reference sequence). V dropped 8 bases and J dropped 5; count of bases not matched to a gene: 10. CDR3 amino acids: CASSTGARKTEAFF. CDR3 coding DNA: TGTGCCAGTTCGACAGGGGCTCGAAAAACTGAAGCTTTCTTT.